This T cell receptor (beta chain) was sequenced during a study of cytomegalovirus exposure and HLA in healthy donors. Study outcomes and limitations: In vitro data verified a few CMV-associated chains as specific for CMV antigens. The classifier was said to identify cytomegalovirus status with high specificity and sensitivity.

Concerning this clone: Its antigen is as yet unknown.

PCR was performed using 60 Vbeta and 13 Jbeta primers. Sequencing used immunoSEQ multiplex PCR; TCRdb keeps in-frame clones, though not all of them. This sample yields approximately 220,000 clones, of which roughly 80% are seen a single time; 0.22% belongs to the top ten. The CDR3 contains 13 residues. V was shortened by 1 base and J by 4 bases, with 8 bases between the two germline ends. Germline V gene data show CDR1 as KGHSH and CDR2 as LQKENI. The J gene is TRBJ2-7, the V gene TRBV18; D unresolved. The origin of this receptor is a girl aged 2-10 years in good health and CMV-seronegative. The specimen sequenced was PBMCs. The CDR3 region is CASSPLPLYEQYF. The CDR3 DNA follows: TGTGCCAGCTCACCACTTCCTCTTTACGAGCAGTACTTC.